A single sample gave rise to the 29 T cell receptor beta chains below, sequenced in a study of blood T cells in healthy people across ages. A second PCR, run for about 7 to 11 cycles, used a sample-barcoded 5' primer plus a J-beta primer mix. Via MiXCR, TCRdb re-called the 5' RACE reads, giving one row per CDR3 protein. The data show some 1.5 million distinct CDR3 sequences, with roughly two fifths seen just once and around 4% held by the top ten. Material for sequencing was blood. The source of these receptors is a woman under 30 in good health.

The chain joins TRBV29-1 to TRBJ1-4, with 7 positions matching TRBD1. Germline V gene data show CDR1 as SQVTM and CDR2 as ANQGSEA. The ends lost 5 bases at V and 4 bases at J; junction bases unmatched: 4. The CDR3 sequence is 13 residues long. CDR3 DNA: TGCAGCGTTAGGACAGGTAATAATGAAAAACTGTTTTTT. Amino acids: CSVRTGNNEKLFF.

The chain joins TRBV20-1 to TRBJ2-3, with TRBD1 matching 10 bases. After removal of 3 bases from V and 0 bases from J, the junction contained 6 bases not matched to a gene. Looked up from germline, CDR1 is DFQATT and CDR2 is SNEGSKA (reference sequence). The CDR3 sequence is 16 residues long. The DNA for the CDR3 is TGCAGTGCTAGTGGGACAGGGGTCATCAGCACAGATACGCAGTATTTT. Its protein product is CSASGTGVISTDTQYF.

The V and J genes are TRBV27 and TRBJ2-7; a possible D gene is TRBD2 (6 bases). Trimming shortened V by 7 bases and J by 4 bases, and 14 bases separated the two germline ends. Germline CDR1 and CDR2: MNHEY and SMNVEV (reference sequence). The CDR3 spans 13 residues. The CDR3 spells CASIRPGGYEQYF. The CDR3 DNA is TGTGCCAGCATAAGGCCAGGAGGGTACGAGCAGTACTTC.

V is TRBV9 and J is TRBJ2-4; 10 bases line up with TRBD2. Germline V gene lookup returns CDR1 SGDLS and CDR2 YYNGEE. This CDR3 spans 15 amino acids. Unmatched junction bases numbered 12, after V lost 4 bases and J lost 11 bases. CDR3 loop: CASSLGSSGSDLQYF. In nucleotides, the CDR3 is TGTGCCAGCAGCCTAGGATCTAGCGGGAGTGACCTTCAGTACTTC.

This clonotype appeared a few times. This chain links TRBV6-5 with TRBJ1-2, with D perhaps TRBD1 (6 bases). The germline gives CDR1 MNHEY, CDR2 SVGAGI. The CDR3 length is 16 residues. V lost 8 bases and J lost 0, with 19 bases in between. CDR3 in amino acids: CASASTPRTANYGYTF. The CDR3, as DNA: TGTGCCAGCGCGAGCACCCCAAGGACAGCTAACTATGGCTACACCTTC.

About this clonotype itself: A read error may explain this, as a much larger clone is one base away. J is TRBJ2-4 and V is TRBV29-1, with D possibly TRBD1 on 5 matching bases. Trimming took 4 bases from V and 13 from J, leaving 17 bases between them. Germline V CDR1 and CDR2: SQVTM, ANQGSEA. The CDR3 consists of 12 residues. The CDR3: CSVGGQGNEQYF. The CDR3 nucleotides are TGCAGCGTTGGGGGTCAGGGAAATGAGCAGTACTTC.

CDR3 in amino acids: CASSRGTSGRAYEQYF. CDR3 in DNA: TGTGCCAGCAGCCGCGGGACTAGCGGGAGGGCCTACGAGCAGTACTTC. This chain connects TRBV4-2 to TRBJ2-7; 16 bases map to TRBD2. CDR3 length: 16 residues. J lost 2 bases, V lost 4 bases, and 2 bases had no gene match. Germline V gene lookup returns CDR1 LGHNA and CDR2 YNFKEQ.

The CDR3 coding sequence is TGTGCCAGCAGTTATCAGGGGGCTCCCACAGATACGCAGTATTTT. Translating it yields CASSYQGAPTDTQYF. V and J are TRBV6-2 or TRBV6-3 and TRBJ2-3; TRBD1 matches at 8 bases. The ends lost 3 bases at V and 2 bases at J; junction bases unmatched: 4. The germline V gene has CDR1 MNHEY and CDR2 SVGEGT. CDR3 length: 15 amino acids.

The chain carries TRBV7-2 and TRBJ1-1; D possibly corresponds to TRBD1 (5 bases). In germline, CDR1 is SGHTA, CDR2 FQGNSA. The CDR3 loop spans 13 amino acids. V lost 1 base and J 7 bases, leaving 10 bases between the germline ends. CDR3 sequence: CASSLESGREAFF. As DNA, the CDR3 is TGTGCCAGCAGCTTAGAGTCAGGGCGTGAAGCTTTCTTT.

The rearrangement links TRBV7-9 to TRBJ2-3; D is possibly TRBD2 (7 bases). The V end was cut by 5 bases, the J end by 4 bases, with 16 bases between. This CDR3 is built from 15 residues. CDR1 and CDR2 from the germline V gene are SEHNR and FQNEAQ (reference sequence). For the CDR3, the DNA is TGTGCCAGCAGCCGCCGGGACACTAGCGCAGATACGCAGTATTTT. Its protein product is CASSRRDTSADTQYF.

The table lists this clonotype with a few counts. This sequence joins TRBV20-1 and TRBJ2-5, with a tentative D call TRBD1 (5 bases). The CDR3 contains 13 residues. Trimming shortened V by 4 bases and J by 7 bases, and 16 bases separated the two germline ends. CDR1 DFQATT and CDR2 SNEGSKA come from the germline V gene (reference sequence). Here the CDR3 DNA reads TGCAGTGCTACAGACCCAGGGAATGGGACCCAGTACTTC. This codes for CSATDPGNGTQYF.

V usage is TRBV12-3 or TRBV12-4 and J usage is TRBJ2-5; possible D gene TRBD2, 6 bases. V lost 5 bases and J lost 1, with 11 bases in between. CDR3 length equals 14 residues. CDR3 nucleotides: TGTGCCAGCAGTGCCCGGACTACCCAAGAGACCCAGTACTTC. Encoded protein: CASSARTTQETQYF.

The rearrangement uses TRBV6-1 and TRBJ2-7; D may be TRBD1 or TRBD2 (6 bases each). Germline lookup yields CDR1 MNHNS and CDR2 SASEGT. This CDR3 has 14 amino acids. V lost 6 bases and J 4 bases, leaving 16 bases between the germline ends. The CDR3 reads CASSTQGGVYEQYF. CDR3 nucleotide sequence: TGTGCCAGCAGCACACAGGGAGGTGTATACGAGCAGTACTTC.

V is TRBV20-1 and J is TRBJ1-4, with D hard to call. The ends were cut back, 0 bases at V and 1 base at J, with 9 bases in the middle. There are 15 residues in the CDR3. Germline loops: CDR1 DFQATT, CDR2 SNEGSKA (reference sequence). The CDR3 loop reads CSARDFRRTNEKLFF. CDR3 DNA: TGCAGTGCTAGAGATTTCCGTAGAACTAATGAAAAACTGTTTTTT.

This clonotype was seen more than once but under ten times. This CDR3 reads CAISVVRQTWNEQFF. In nucleotides, the CDR3 is TGTGCCATCAGTGTTGTCCGCCAAACGTGGAATGAGCAGTTCTTC. J is TRBJ2-1 and V is TRBV10-3, with no clear D. The CDR3 is made up of 15 amino acids. V lost 4 bases to trimming and J lost 7 bases, with 17 bases between them. Per germline, CDR1 ENHRY and CDR2 SYGVKD.

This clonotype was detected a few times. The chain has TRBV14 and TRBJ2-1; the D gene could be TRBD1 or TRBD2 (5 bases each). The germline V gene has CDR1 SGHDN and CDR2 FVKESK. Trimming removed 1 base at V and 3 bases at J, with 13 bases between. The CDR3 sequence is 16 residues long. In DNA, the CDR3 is TGTGCCAGCAGCCAAGGGGGGACCGAGCTCTACAATGAGCAGTTCTTC. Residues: CASSQGGTELYNEQFF.

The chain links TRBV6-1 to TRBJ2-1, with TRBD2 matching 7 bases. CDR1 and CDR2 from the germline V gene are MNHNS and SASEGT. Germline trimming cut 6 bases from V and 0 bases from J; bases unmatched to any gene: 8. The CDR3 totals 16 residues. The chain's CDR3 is CASSESGVGSYNEQFF. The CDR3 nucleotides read TGTGCCAGCAGCGAAAGCGGGGTCGGCTCCTACAATGAGCAGTTCTTC.

This CDR3 reads CASGKMDRNYSNQPQHF. CDR3 nucleotide sequence: TGTGCCAGCGGAAAAATGGACCGAAATTATAGCAATCAGCCCCAGCATTTT. The chain employs TRBV6-1 and TRBJ1-5; D uncertain. V was shortened by 8 bases and J by 0 bases, with 20 bases between the two germline ends. This CDR3 has 17 amino acids. Germline V gene data show CDR1 as MNHNS and CDR2 as SASEGT.

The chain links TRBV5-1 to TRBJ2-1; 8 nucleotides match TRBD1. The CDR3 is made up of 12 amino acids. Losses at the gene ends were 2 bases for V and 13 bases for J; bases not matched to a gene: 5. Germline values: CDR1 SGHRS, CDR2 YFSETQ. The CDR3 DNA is TGCGCCAGCAGCTTTACAGGGGGAGATCAGTTCTTC. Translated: CASSFTGGDQFF.

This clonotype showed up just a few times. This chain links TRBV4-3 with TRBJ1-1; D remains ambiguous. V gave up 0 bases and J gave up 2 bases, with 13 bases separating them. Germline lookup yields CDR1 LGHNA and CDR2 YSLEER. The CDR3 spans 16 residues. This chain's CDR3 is CASSQELFGPNTEAFF. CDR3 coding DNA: TGCGCCAGCAGCCAAGAACTTTTCGGGCCAAACACTGAAGCTTTCTTT.

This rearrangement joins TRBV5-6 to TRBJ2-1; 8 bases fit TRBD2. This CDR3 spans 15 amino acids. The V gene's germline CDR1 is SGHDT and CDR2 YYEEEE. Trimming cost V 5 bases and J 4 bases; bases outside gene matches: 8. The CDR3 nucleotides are TGTGCCAGCAGTCTCCGGACTAGCAAGTACAATGAGCAGTTCTTC. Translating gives CASSLRTSKYNEQFF. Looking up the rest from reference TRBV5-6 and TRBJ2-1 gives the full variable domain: DAGVTQSPTHLIKTRGQQVTLRCSPKSGHDTVSWYQQALGQGPQFIFQYYEEEERQRGNFPDRFSGHQFPNYSSELNVNALLLGDSALYLCASSLRTSKYNEQFFGPGTRLTVL.

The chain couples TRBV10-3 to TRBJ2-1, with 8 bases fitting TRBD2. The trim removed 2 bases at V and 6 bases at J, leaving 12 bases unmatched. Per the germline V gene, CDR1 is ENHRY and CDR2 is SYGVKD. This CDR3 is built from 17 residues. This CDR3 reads CAISENLETSASNEQFF. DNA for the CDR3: TGTGCCATCAGTGAGAACCTCGAGACTAGCGCTTCCAATGAGCAGTTCTTC.

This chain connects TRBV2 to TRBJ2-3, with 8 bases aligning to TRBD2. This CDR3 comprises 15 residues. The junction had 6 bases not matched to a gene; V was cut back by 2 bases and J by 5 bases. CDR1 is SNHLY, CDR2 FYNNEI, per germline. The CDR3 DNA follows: TGTGCCAGCAGTGAATCAGCGGGAGCTCAAGATACGCAGTATTTT. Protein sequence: CASSESAGAQDTQYF.

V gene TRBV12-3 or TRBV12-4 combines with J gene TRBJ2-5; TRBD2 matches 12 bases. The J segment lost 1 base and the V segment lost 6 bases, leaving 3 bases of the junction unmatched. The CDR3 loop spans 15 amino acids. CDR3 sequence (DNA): TGTGCCAGCAGGGGACTAGCGGGCCCCCAAGAGACCCAGTACTTC. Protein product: CASRGLAGPQETQYF.

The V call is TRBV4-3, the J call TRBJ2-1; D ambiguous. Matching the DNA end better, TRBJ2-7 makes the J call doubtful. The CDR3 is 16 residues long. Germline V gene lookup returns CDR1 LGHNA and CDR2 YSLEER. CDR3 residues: CASSQATHSPRHEQYF. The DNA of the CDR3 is TGCGCCAGCAGCCAAGCTACCCACAGTCCTCGCCATGAGCAGTACTTC.

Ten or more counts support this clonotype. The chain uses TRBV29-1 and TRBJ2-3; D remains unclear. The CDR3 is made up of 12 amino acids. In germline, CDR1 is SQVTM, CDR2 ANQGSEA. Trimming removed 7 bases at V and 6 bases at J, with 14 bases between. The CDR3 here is CSATPDADTQYF. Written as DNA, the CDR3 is TGCAGCGCTACTCCCGACGCTGATACGCAGTATTTT.

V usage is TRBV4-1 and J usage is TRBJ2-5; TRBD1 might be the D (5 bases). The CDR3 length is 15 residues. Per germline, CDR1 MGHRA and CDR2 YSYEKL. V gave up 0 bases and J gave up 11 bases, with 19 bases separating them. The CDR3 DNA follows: TGCGCCAGCAGCCAAGATTGGGGCAGCCTCTTGGAGCAGTACTTC. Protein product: CASSQDWGSLLEQYF.

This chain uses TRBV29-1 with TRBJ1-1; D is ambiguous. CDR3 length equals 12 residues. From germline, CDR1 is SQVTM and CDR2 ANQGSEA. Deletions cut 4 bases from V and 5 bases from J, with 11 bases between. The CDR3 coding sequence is TGCAGCGTTGCTGGGGTGGAGACTGAAGCTTTCTTT. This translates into CSVAGVETEAFF.

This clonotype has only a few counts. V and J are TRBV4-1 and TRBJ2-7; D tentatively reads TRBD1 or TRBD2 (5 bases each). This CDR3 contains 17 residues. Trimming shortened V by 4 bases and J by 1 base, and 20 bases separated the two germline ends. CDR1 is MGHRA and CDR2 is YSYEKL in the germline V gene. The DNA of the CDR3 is TGCGCCAGCAGCCTCCTCAATGGGGCGGGTTTTTCCTACGAGCAGTACTTC. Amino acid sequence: CASSLLNGAGFSYEQYF.